These 25 T cell receptor beta chains originate from one sample sequenced in a study of cytomegalovirus exposure and HLA in healthy donors. PCR was performed using 60 Vbeta and 13 Jbeta primers. The table came from immunoSEQ multiplex PCR; TCRdb's copy has only in-frame clones and leaves some out. Here the sample spans over 45,000 clones, around 80% being singletons. Sequences were obtained from PBMCs. These receptors were obtained from a boy aged 5-17 years in good health and CMV-seropositive.

This chain's CDR3 is CASSESYSYTEAFF. As DNA, the CDR3 is TGCGCCAGCAGTGAGTCATACAGTTACACTGAAGCTTTCTTT. The chain joins TRBV10-1 to TRBJ1-1, with D uncertain. Germline assignment: CDR1 WNHNN and CDR2 SYGVQD (reference sequence). The CDR3 sequence is 14 residues long. The ends were cut back, 0 bases at V and 3 bases at J, with 8 bases in the middle.

This clone appeared a few times. This sequence joins TRBV27 and TRBJ2-7; 7 bases match TRBD1. CDR3 length: 13 residues. The V gene end was trimmed by 4 bases and the J gene end by 4 bases; junction bases not matched to a gene: 4. The V gene's germline CDR1 is MNHEY and CDR2 SMNVEV (reference sequence). The CDR3 DNA is TGTGCCAGCAGTTACGGGACAGAGTACGAGCAGTACTTC. This sequence encodes CASSYGTEYEQYF.

The rearrangement uses TRBV6-1 and TRBJ1-1, with D possibly matching TRBD1 (5 bases). Trimming took off 3 bases at V and 1 base at J, with 9 bases between the two ends. The CDR3 consists of 14 residues. Per germline, CDR1 MNHNS and CDR2 SASEGT. The DNA for the CDR3 is TGTGCCAGCAGTGACATAGGGGAGAACACTGAAGCTTTCTTT. This codes for CASSDIGENTEAFF.

V is TRBV7-3 and J is TRBJ2-2; D not certain. The CDR3 length is 12 residues. Germline V gene sequence: CDR1 SGHTA, CDR2 FQGTGA. The germline V and J ends were trimmed by 5 bases and 3 bases, with 4 bases remaining between them. The CDR3 coding sequence is TGTGCCAGCAGCCCAGACACCGGGGAGCTGTTTTTT. The encoded protein is CASSPDTGELFF. The complete variable domain, with remaining parts taken from reference TRBV7-3 and TRBJ2-2, reads GAGVSQTPSNKVTEKGKYVELRCDPISGHTALYWYRQSLGQGPEFLIYFQGTGAADDSGLPNDRFFAVRPEGSVSTLKIQRTERGDSAVYLCASSPDTGELFFGEGSRLTVL.

J is TRBJ2-7 and V is TRBV13; 7 bases align to TRBD1. The CDR3 consists of 15 residues. The V gene's germline CDR1 is PRHDT and CDR2 FYEKMQ (reference sequence). V lost 6 bases and J lost 1; bases outside the gene matches: 9. The CDR3 sequence is CASSSDRESSYEQYF. DNA for the CDR3: TGTGCCAGCAGTTCCGACAGGGAGTCATCCTACGAGCAGTACTTC.

The V call is TRBV27, the J call TRBJ1-1; D unresolved. Trimming took 7 bases from V and 2 from J, leaving 23 bases between them. Germline V gene data show CDR1 as MNHEY and CDR2 as SMNVEV (reference sequence). This CDR3 has 17 amino acids. As DNA, the CDR3 is TGTGCCAGCAAGTTTTTTCCCGCCCTTACTGTTAACACTGAAGCTTTCTTT. Residues: CASKFFPALTVNTEAFF.

The chain combines TRBV6-6 with TRBJ1-5; weak D call: TRBD1 (5 bases). The CDR3 loop spans 14 amino acids. Germline V lookup: CDR1 MNHNY, CDR2 SVGAGI (reference sequence). V lost 0 bases and J 9 bases, leaving 12 bases between the germline ends. The CDR3 sequence is CASSYSGAGVPQHF. The CDR3 coding sequence is TGTGCCAGCAGTTACTCTGGGGCCGGAGTGCCCCAGCATTTT.

V usage is TRBV10-2 and J usage is TRBJ2-5; D gene unclear. TRBJ2-7 matches the DNA end more closely, so the J call is doubtful. Germline V gene sequence: CDR1 WSHSY, CDR2 SAAADI. CDR3 length: 14 residues. DNA for the CDR3: TGCGCCAGCAGTGAGGCAGCAGGTGCCTACGAGCAGTACTTC. Protein sequence: CASSEAAGAYEQYF.

This chain connects TRBV7-8 to TRBJ2-3, with D possibly TRBD2 on 7 matching bases. The CDR3 has 17 residues. V was shortened by 1 base and J by 0 bases, with 14 bases between the two germline ends. Germline V gene lookup returns CDR1 SGHVS and CDR2 FQNEAQ. The CDR3 protein is CASSLGRGGGSTDTQYF. CDR3 nucleotides: TGTGCCAGCAGCTTAGGGCGGGGAGGGGGAAGCACAGATACGCAGTATTTT.

This chain links TRBV6-5 with TRBJ1-1; D perhaps matches TRBD1 (5 bases). This CDR3 is 13 amino acids long. Germline assignment: CDR1 MNHEY and CDR2 SVGAGI. Trimming stripped 0 bases from V and 5 bases from J, with 7 bases between. CDR3 sequence: CASSYSGGTEAFF. The CDR3, as DNA: TGTGCCAGCAGTTACTCCGGGGGAACTGAAGCTTTCTTT.

J is TRBJ2-7 and V is TRBV6-6, with D possibly being TRBD2 (5 bases). Trimming pared 7 bases from V and 5 bases from J, leaving 15 bases between. In germline, CDR1 is MNHNY, CDR2 SVGAGI (reference sequence). CDR3 length: 13 residues. CDR3 residues: CASNTDKEDEQYF. CDR3 sequence (DNA): TGTGCCAGCAACACAGACAAGGAGGACGAGCAGTACTTC.

The chain uses TRBV19 and TRBJ1-2, with TRBD1 as a possible D gene (6 bases). CDR3 length: 15 amino acids. CDR1 is LNHDA and CDR2 is SQIVND in the germline V gene (reference sequence). V shed 3 bases and J shed 4 bases, with 15 bases lying between them. The CDR3 here is CASSIWPGVAYGYTF. The CDR3, as DNA: TGTGCCAGTAGTATCTGGCCAGGGGTTGCCTATGGCTACACCTTC.

CDR3 sequence (DNA): TGTGCCAGCAGCTCCTACAGGGGGCTGAGCACTGAAGCTTTCTTT. Residues: CASSSYRGLSTEAFF. The chain employs TRBV7-9 and TRBJ1-1, with 9 bases that match TRBD1. The CDR3 covers 15 residues. Losses at the gene ends were 4 bases for V and 4 bases for J; bases not matched to a gene: 7. Germline V gene lookup returns CDR1 SEHNR and CDR2 FQNEAQ (reference sequence).

This clone was detected only once. The chain employs TRBV4-1 and TRBJ2-3; D possibly corresponds to TRBD1 (6 bases). CDR3 size: 13 residues. Germline CDR1 reads MGHRA; CDR2 reads YSYEKL. Trimming removed 4 bases from V and 5 bases from J, with 10 bases in between. This CDR3 reads CASSPFRGDTQYF. The CDR3, as DNA: TGCGCCAGCAGCCCATTCAGGGGAGATACGCAGTATTTT.

This chain joins TRBV6-1 and TRBJ2-5; 9 nucleotides agree with TRBD1. There are 13 residues in the CDR3. Germline-derived CDR1 and CDR2 are MNHNS and SASEGT. J gave up 3 bases and V 8 bases, and 4 bases lay outside the gene matches. CDR3 loop: CASDRGGEETQYF. The DNA for the CDR3 is TGTGCCAGCGACAGGGGGGGAGAAGAGACCCAGTACTTC.

The genes are TRBV13 and TRBJ2-5; 12 bases match TRBD2. CDR3 size: 17 residues. The V gene end was trimmed by 5 bases and the J gene end by 5 bases; junction bases not matched to a gene: 12. The V gene's germline CDR1 is PRHDT and CDR2 FYEKMQ (reference sequence). CDR3 bases: TGTGCCAGCAGCCTGGCGCCGGGACTAGCGGGCGCGGAGACCCAGTACTTC. This encodes CASSLAPGLAGAETQYF.

This clone was recorded only once. The gene calls are TRBV5-4 and TRBJ2-3, with 7 bases that match TRBD2. The CDR3 sequence is 15 residues long. V trimming: 0 bases; J trimming: 3 bases; junction bases outside the gene matches: 4. Germline loops: CDR1 SGHNT, CDR2 YYREEE (reference sequence). The CDR3 sequence: CASSLASGNTDTQYF. CDR3 DNA: TGTGCCAGCAGCTTGGCTAGCGGAAATACAGATACGCAGTATTTT.

The rearrangement links TRBV5-4 to TRBJ1-3, with D possibly being TRBD1 (5 bases). Per the germline V gene, CDR1 is SGHNT and CDR2 is YYREEE (reference sequence). The germline V and J ends were trimmed by 4 bases and 3 bases, with 11 bases remaining between them. This CDR3 spans 14 amino acids. The CDR3 region is CASSDPRDGNTIYF. In nucleotides, the CDR3 is TGTGCCAGCAGCGACCCCAGGGATGGAAACACCATATATTTT.

The chain couples TRBV29-1 to TRBJ2-3; D possibly corresponds to TRBD2 (6 bases). Trimming stripped 4 bases from V and 4 bases from J, with 12 bases between. The CDR3 has 13 residues. Germline CDR1 is SQVTM and CDR2 is ANQGSEA. DNA for the CDR3: TGCAGCGTTGGGGGGGATGTCGCAGATACGCAGTATTTT. Translation: CSVGGDVADTQYF.

The count of this clone is one. This chain uses TRBV7-2 with TRBJ2-2, with D possibly matching TRBD2 (6 bases). V was pared by 2 bases and J by 4 bases, with 14 bases between. This CDR3 has 16 residues. The germline CDR1 and CDR2 sequences are SGHTA and FQGNSA. The CDR3 sequence is CASSLTLLATTGELFF. The CDR3 DNA is TGTGCCAGCAGCTTAACTCTTCTAGCGACCACCGGGGAGCTGTTTTTT.

The chain employs TRBV27 and TRBJ1-3; the D gene is possibly TRBD1 (6 bases). CDR3 length equals 15 residues. Germline lookup yields CDR1 MNHEY and CDR2 SMNVEV (reference sequence). V was trimmed by 6 bases and J by 1 base, leaving 13 bases between them. Here the CDR3 reads CASRDSGASGNTIYF. The DNA for the CDR3 is TGTGCCAGCAGAGACTCAGGGGCATCTGGAAACACCATATATTTT.

V is TRBV2 and J is TRBJ1-2; D possibly corresponds to TRBD1 (5 bases). CDR3 length equals 13 residues. The germline V and J ends were trimmed by 7 bases and 8 bases, with 17 bases remaining between them. Per the germline V gene, CDR1 is SNHLY and CDR2 is FYNNEI. The CDR3 region has the DNA TGTGCCAGCAAAGGTCCAGGAGCAGGGGGCTACACCTTC. Amino acid sequence: CASKGPGAGGYTF.

This clone was counted once. J is TRBJ2-1 and V is TRBV7-9; TRBD1 agrees at 9 bases. The J segment lost 10 bases and the V segment lost 3 bases, leaving 7 bases of the junction unmatched. The CDR3 has 14 amino acids. Germline loops: CDR1 SEHNR, CDR2 FQNEAQ (reference sequence). As DNA, the CDR3 is TGTGCCAGCAGCTTGGGACAGGGATTAGGGGAGCAGTTCTTC. Amino acids: CASSLGQGLGEQFF.

The chain uses TRBV6-5 and TRBJ2-7; 9 bases fit TRBD1. Germline assignment: CDR1 MNHEY and CDR2 SVGAGI. V gave up 11 bases and J gave up 4 bases; unmatched junction bases: 9. CDR3 length: 13 residues. In DNA form, the CDR3 reads TGTGCCGTCCGCGGGACAGGGATTTACGAGCAGTACTTC. This encodes CAVRGTGIYEQYF.

The chain is built from TRBV5-1 and TRBJ1-1, with TRBD1 identical over 7 bases. The CDR3 loop spans 14 amino acids. Germline loops: CDR1 SGHRS, CDR2 YFSETQ. The J segment lost 3 bases and the V segment lost 4 bases, leaving 6 bases of the junction unmatched. CDR3 coding DNA: TGCGCCAGCAGCGAAGAGACAGGGTACACTGAAGCTTTCTTT. Its protein is CASSEETGYTEAFF.